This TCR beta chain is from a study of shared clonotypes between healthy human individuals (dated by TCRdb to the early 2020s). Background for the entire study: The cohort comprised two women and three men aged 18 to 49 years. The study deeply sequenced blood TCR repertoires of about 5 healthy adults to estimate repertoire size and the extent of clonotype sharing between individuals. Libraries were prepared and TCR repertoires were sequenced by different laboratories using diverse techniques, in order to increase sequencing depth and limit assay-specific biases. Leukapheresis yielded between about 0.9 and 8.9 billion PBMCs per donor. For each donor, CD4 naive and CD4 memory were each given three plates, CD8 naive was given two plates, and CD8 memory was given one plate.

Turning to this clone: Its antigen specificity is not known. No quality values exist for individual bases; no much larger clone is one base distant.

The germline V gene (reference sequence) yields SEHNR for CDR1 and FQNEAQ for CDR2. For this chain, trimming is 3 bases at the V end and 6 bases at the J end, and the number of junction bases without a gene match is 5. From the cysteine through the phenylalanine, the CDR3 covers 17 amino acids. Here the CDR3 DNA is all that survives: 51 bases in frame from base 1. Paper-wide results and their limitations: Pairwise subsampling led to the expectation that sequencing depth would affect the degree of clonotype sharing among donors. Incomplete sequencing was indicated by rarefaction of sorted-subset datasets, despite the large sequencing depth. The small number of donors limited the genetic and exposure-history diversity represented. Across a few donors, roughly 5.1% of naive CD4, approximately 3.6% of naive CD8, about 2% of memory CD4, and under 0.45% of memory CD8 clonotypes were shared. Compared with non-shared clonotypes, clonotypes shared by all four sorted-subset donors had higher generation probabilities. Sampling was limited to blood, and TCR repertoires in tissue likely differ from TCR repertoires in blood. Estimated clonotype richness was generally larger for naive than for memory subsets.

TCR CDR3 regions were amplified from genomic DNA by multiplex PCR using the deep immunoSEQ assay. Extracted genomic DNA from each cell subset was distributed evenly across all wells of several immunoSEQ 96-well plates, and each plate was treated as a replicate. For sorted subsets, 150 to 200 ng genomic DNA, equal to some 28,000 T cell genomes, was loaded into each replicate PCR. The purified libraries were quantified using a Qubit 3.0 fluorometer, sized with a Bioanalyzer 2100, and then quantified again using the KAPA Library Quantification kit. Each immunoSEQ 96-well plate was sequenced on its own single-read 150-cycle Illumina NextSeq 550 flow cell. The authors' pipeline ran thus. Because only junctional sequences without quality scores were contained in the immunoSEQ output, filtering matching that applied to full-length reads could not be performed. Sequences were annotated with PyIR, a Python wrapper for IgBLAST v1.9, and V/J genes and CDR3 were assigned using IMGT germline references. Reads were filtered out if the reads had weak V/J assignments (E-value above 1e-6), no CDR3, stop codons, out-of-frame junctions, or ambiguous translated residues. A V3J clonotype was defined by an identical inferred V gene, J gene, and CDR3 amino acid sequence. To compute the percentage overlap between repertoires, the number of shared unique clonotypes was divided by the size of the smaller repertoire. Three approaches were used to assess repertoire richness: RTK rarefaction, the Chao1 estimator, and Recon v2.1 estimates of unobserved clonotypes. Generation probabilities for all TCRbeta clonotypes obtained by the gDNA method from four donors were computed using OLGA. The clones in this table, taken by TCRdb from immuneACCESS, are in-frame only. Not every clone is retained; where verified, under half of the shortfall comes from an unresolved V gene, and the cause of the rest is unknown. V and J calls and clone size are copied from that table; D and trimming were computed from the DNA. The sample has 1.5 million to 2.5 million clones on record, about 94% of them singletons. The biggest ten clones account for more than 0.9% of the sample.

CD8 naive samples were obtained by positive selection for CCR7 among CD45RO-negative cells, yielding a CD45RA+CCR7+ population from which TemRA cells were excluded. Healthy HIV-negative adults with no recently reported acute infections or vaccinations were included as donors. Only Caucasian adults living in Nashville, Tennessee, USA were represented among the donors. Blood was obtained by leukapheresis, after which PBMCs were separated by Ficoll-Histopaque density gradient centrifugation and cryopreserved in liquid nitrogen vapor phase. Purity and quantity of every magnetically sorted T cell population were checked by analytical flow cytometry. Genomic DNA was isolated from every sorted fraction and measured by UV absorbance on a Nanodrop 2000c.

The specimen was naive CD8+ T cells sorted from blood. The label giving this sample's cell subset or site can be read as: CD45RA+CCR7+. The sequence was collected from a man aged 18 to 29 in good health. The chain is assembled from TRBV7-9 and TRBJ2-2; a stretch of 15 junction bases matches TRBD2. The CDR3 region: CASSFLGTSGGSGELFF. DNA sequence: TGTGCCAGCAGCTTCCTCGGGACTAGCGGGGGGTCCGGGGAGCTGTTTTTT.